This T cell receptor beta chain was identified in a study of cytomegalovirus exposure and HLA in healthy donors. Study-level background: Earlier work reported 95 million to 130 million unique TCR beta sequences from 170 million or so T cells. An early release of data contained roughly 86 million unique TCRs, which came from HLA-typed donors. Findings and limits, study-wide: In an earlier analysis, most TCR beta V segments were productive about 87% or about 30% of the time. Researchers catalogued roughly 150 TCR beta chains as cytomegalovirus-associated.

The PCR made use of 60 Vbeta and 13 Jbeta primers. TCRdb keeps only in-frame clones here, not all; method: immunoSEQ multiplex PCR. Here the sample spans around 100,000 clones, over 60% being singletons. A note on this clone: Its target is not known.

The V gene's germline CDR1 is SGHTA and CDR2 FQGTGA. Trimming shortened V by 5 bases and J by 3 bases, and 12 bases separated the two germline ends. There are 14 residues in the CDR3. The chain joins TRBV7-3 to TRBJ2-3; a possible D gene is TRBD2 (5 bases). Sequencing input: PBMCs. The clonotype comes from a woman aged 18-30 years in good health and CMV-seropositive. CDR3: CASSPTPGTDTQYF. CDR3 in DNA: TGTGCCAGCAGCCCTACCCCGGGGACAGATACGCAGTATTTT. Filled out from reference TRBV7-3 and TRBJ2-3, the complete variable domain reads GAGVSQTPSNKVTEKGKYVELRCDPISGHTALYWYRQSLGQGPEFLIYFQGTGAADDSGLPNDRFFAVRPEGSVSTLKIQRTERGDSAVYLCASSPTPGTDTQYFGPGTRLTVL.